This record looks at one T cell receptor (beta chain) sequence and its context. Its antigen is still unknown. Germline V CDR1 and CDR2: KGHSH, LQKENI. V lost 0 bases to trimming and J lost 9 bases; unmatched junction nucleotides: 9. This CDR3 spans 16 amino acids. This entry belongs to a study of cytomegalovirus exposure and HLA in healthy donors. Study findings and constraints: A few V segments could not be told apart, such as TRBV6-2 and TRBV6-3, and were left out.

PCR primers comprised 60 Vbeta and 13 Jbeta primers. Here immunoSEQ multiplex PCR was the method, and the copy in TCRdb shows in-frame clones only, minus some. The profile covers some 140,000 clones, with 77% appearing a single time and approximately 0.9% taken by the ten largest. This clonotype was obtained from a woman aged 60 to 75 in good health and CMV-seronegative. The specimen sequenced was PBMCs. The V call is TRBV18, the J call TRBJ2-1, with TRBD1 matching 9 bases. The CDR3 sequence: CASSPPSTGGQGEQFF. The CDR3, as DNA: TGTGCCAGCTCACCACCGTCTACAGGGGGCCAGGGTGAGCAGTTCTTC.